Ten or more counts support the clone carrying this TCR beta chain. Germline lookup yields CDR1 MGHRA and CDR2 YSYEKL. This CDR3 is 14 amino acids long. Between the trimmed V and J ends, which lost 2 bases and 1 base, there was a span of 8 bases. TCRbeta libraries were built with three rounds of nested PCR, modified from ARM-PCR. TCRdb re-called the multiplex PCR reads through MiXCR, storing one row per CDR3 protein. The sample consists of over 110,000 distinct CDR3 sequences, roughly 66% of them appearing once. The sample comes from a study of tumor and adjacent non-tumor tissue in lung cancer. No cell sorting was done before RNA was extracted from the tissue.

The sequenced sample consisted of lung tumor tissue. The sequence derives from a man aged 60 to 69 with small cell lung cancer. The J gene is TRBJ1-1, the V gene TRBV4-1; possibly TRBD1 for D (6 bases). Here the CDR3 DNA reads TGCGCCAGCAGCCAAAGGGGGAGGAACACTGAAGCTTTCTTT. Encoded protein: CASSQRGRNTEAFF.